This TCR beta chain was sequenced for a study of T cell changes during pregnancy in multiple sclerosis. The CDR3 sequence is 15 residues long. Unmatched junction bases numbered 4, after V lost 4 bases and J lost 1 base. CDR1 and CDR2 (germline): SGDLS, YYNGEE. Sequenced by immunoSEQ multiplex PCR; TCRdb stores in-frame clones only, minus some. The sample lists approximately 92,000 clones; roughly 92% were seen once. The clonotype comes from a female donor with multiple sclerosis, enrolled in a pregnancy study. The sequencing used peripheral blood, collected after pregnancy. The rearrangement links TRBV9 to TRBJ1-1; TRBD1 aligns across 10 bases. The CDR3 is CASSPGQGRNTEAFF. The CDR3 nucleotides are TGTGCCAGCAGCCCGGGACAGGGGCGGAACACTGAAGCTTTCTTT.